This is a list of T cell receptor beta chains from one sample in a study of cytomegalovirus exposure and HLA in healthy donors. Sequenced by immunoSEQ multiplex PCR; TCRdb stores in-frame clones only, minus some. The sample includes about 270,000 clones, around two thirds of them seen just once. Sequences were obtained from PBMCs. The receptors derive from a female donor in good health and CMV-seronegative. CDR3s leave out the opening cysteine and the closing phenylalanine or tryptophan.

v_gene	j_gene	CDR3aa
TRBV18	TRBJ1-2	ASSPMNEKGADGYT
TRBV6-1	TRBJ2-3	ASSETGLSGDTQY
TRBV6-5	TRBJ2-5	ASTKMGGETQY
TRBV19	TRBJ1-2	ASSTQGTGTYGYT
TRBV6-1	TRBJ2-2	ATTGLAGEHRGAV
TRBV6-1	TRBJ1-1	ASEKRGGNTEAF
TRBV7-3	TRBJ2-3	ASRRDRGTDTQY
TRBV29-1	TRBJ1-2	SVSAGKAYGYT
TRBV5-1	TRBJ2-7	ASSNRDTAYEQY
TRBV4-2	TRBJ2-7	ASSQEGTGKLYEQY
TRBV13	TRBJ2-1	ASSARGTGINEQF
TRBV21-1	TRBJ1-5	ASSPPRTGTAEYSNQPQH
TRBV7-2	TRBJ1-1	ASSLYGQEAF
TRBV5-6	TRBJ2-7	ASSLGSSYEQY
TRBV29-1	TRBJ2-3	SVRQGAASDTQY
TRBV5-1	TRBJ2-2	ASSLGPRGSPNTGELF
TRBV4-2	TRBJ2-5	ASSHGGEGETQY
TRBV30	TRBJ1-6	AWSRGGQGVSPLH
TRBV19	TRBJ1-2	ASSMFRDSYGYT
TRBV27	TRBJ1-3	ASSLTGQLGNTIY
TRBV13	TRBJ2-1	ASSSSRELNEQF
TRBV19	TRBJ1-2	ASSIKGGQGGSGYT
TRBV7-9	TRBJ2-5	SSGWTEETQY
TRBV7-2	TRBJ2-5	ASSLGGTGSNQY